Below are 27 T cell receptor beta chains sequenced from a single sample in a study of T cells in Graves' hyperthyroidism and ophthalmopathy. TCR beta CDR3 regions were amplified from RNA transcripts. A first-round RT-PCR of the TCR CDR3 used the HTBI primer set. TCRdb recomputed calls from the multiplex PCR reads with MiXCR, one row per CDR3 protein. The sample has about 400,000 distinct CDR3 sequences; around 15% are singletons. Sequenced material: blood. These receptors all stem from a man aged 50 or older with Graves' ophthalmopathy.

This clonotype was counted many times. This chain links TRBV12-3 or TRBV12-4 with TRBJ2-5; weak D call: TRBD2 (5 bases). CDR3 length: 13 residues. V was clipped by 3 bases and J by 4 bases, with 9 bases between them. The CDR3 reads CASSFRAGETQYF. Written as DNA, the CDR3 is TGTGCCAGCAGTTTCCGCGCGGGAGAGACCCAGTACTTC.

This clonotype was detected many times. This chain connects TRBV6-6 to TRBJ1-1; the D is unclear. Trimming stripped 2 bases from V and 3 bases from J, with 10 bases between. The CDR3 is 14 amino acids. Germline V gene lookup returns CDR1 MNHNY and CDR2 SVGAGI (reference sequence). CDR3 nucleotides: TGTGCCAGCAGTTACGTTCCGGGAGACACTGAAGCTTTCTTT. The encoded protein is CASSYVPGDTEAFF.

This clonotype was observed at least ten times. The CDR3 nucleotides are TGCGCCAGCAGCTTTGGGACAAGAGACTCCTACGAGCAGTACTTC. Translation gives CASSFGTRDSYEQYF. This chain links TRBV5-1 with TRBJ2-7, with D tentatively TRBD1 (6 bases). V was trimmed by 2 bases and J by 0 bases, leaving 12 bases between them. From germline, CDR1 is SGHRS and CDR2 YFSETQ. This CDR3 is 15 amino acids long.

This clonotype appeared many times. This rearrangement joins TRBV12-3 or TRBV12-4 to TRBJ1-1, with 8 bases lining up with TRBD1. Unmatched junction bases numbered 3, after V lost 6 bases and J lost 0 bases. This CDR3 is 14 amino acids long. The CDR3 loop is CASSPDRVNTEAFF. In DNA form, the CDR3 reads TGTGCCAGCAGCCCGGACAGGGTGAACACTGAAGCTTTCTTT.

This clonotype was found many times. V is TRBV11-1 and J is TRBJ2-7; possible D gene TRBD1, 6 bases. CDR1 is SGHAT and CDR2 is FQDESV in the germline V gene (reference sequence). The length of the CDR3 is 16 residues. Deletions cut 4 bases from V and 2 bases from J, with 18 bases between. The CDR3 loop is CASSSQQGALTYEQYF. DNA of the CDR3: TGTGCCAGCAGCTCACAACAGGGCGCGCTCACCTACGAGCAGTACTTC.

This chain connects TRBV5-1 to TRBJ1-1; a possible D gene is TRBD1 (5 bases). The CDR3 totals 15 residues. Trimming shortened V by 0 bases and J by 5 bases, and 14 bases separated the two germline ends. Germline values: CDR1 SGHRS, CDR2 YFSETQ. CDR3 coding DNA: TGCGCCAGCAGCTTGGAGGTGGGGCGAGGTACTGAAGCTTTCTTT. This translates into CASSLEVGRGTEAFF.

The chain couples TRBV27 to TRBJ2-1; weak D call: TRBD2 (5 bases). The CDR3 consists of 13 residues. V was cut by 6 bases and J by 7 bases, with 13 bases left in between. CDR1 is MNHEY and CDR2 is SMNVEV in the germline V gene (reference sequence). The DNA of the CDR3 is TGTGCCAGCAGCGACTTCGGCGGGAATGAGCAGTTCTTC. Translation: CASSDFGGNEQFF.

This clonotype has ten or more counts. V gene TRBV27 combines with J gene TRBJ2-1; 9 bases map to TRBD2. The CDR3 has 16 amino acids. CDR1 and CDR2 from the germline V gene are MNHEY and SMNVEV (reference sequence). The ends lost 5 bases at V and 0 bases at J; junction bases unmatched: 5. CDR3 region: CASSPTSGNSYNEQFF. The CDR3 nucleotides read TGTGCCAGCAGTCCGACTAGCGGCAACTCCTACAATGAGCAGTTCTTC.

The chain couples TRBV20-1 to TRBJ2-1; a possible D gene is TRBD2 (6 bases). Trimming removed 5 bases at V and 6 bases at J, with 26 bases between. The V gene's germline CDR1 is DFQATT and CDR2 SNEGSKA (reference sequence). CDR3 size: 17 residues. The CDR3 is CSAPNSFGESGSNEQFF. DNA of the CDR3: TGCAGTGCTCCAAATAGCTTCGGGGAGTCCGGGAGCAATGAGCAGTTCTTC.

This clonotype was seen a few times. The chain carries TRBV7-9 and TRBJ2-3; D might be TRBD2 (6 bases). Trimming left V 4 bases short and J 1 base short, with 9 bases between. The germline V gene has CDR1 SEHNR and CDR2 FQNEAQ (reference sequence). CDR3 length: 14 amino acids. The CDR3 sequence: CASSSGRRTDTQYF. The CDR3 nucleotides read TGTGCCAGCAGCTCCGGGAGACGCACAGATACGCAGTATTTT.

This clonotype was observed a few times. The chain uses TRBV24-1 and TRBJ2-7; D unclear. This CDR3 spans 13 amino acids. V lost 5 bases and J lost 3, with 10 bases in between. The germline V gene encodes CDR1 KGHDR and CDR2 SFDVKD. This CDR3 is CATSVPGLYEQYF. DNA for the CDR3: TGTGCCACCAGTGTACCGGGTCTCTACGAGCAGTACTTC.

This clonotype was recorded a few times. The chain uses TRBV7-6 and TRBJ2-2; TRBD2 agrees at 11 bases. CDR1 is SGHVS and CDR2 is FNYEAQ in the germline V gene. There are 16 residues in the CDR3. With 7 bases clipped from V and 0 bases from J, the junction kept 4 bases outside the gene matches. In DNA form, the CDR3 reads TGTGCCAGCAAACCGGGACTAGCGGCGAACACCGGGGAGCTGTTTTTT. This codes for CASKPGLAANTGELFF.

This clonotype was picked up a small number of times. CDR3 coding DNA: TGTGCCAGTAGTATCCTAGAATTAAGCTCCGGGGAGCTGTTTTTT. Encoded protein: CASSILELSSGELFF. V and J are TRBV19 and TRBJ2-2; D is unresolved. The germline V gene encodes CDR1 LNHDA and CDR2 SQIVND (reference sequence). V dropped 3 bases and J dropped 6 bases, with 14 bases sitting between them. The CDR3 extends over 15 amino acids.

This clonotype was seen ten or more times. The chain uses TRBV7-8 and TRBJ2-3, with D uncertain. With 0 bases removed from V and 2 bases from J, the gap between germline ends came to 6 bases. The CDR3 is made up of 14 amino acids. Germline-derived CDR1 and CDR2 are SGHVS and FQNEAQ. The CDR3 nucleotides read TGTGCCAGCAGCTTAGCCTGGATCACAGATACGCAGTATTTT. Its protein is CASSLAWITDTQYF.

This clonotype was observed many times. The chain employs TRBV7-2 and TRBJ1-2, with 7 nucleotides matching TRBD1. The ends lost 5 bases at V and 7 bases at J; junction bases unmatched: 16. The CDR3 covers 16 residues. Germline loops: CDR1 SGHTA, CDR2 FQGNSA. CDR3 in DNA: TGTGCCAGCAGCCTAAACCGGGACAGAGGATCTCGTGGCTACACCTTC. It is translated as CASSLNRDRGSRGYTF.

This clonotype was observed many times. Here the CDR3 DNA reads TGTGCCAGCAGTAACGGGGAGGCTCGGCCAGATACGCAGTATTTT. Its protein is CASSNGEARPDTQYF. This chain joins TRBV12-3 or TRBV12-4 and TRBJ2-3; D is possibly TRBD2 (6 bases). This CDR3 region has 15 residues. V lost 5 bases and J 4 bases, leaving 16 bases between the germline ends.

The sample holds many counts of this clonotype. This chain joins TRBV3-1 and TRBJ2-7; 7 positions match TRBD2. The CDR3 is 15 amino acids. In germline, CDR1 is LGHDT, CDR2 YNNKEL (reference sequence). V gave up 3 bases and J gave up 6 bases; unmatched junction bases: 11. The CDR3 DNA reads TGTGCCAGCAGCCAGGGGGGGTTATTGAGAGGCGAGCAGTACTTC. It yields the protein CASSQGGLLRGEQYF.

This clonotype was counted many times. Here the CDR3 reads CASSSTTGTVAYEQYF. CDR3 bases: TGCGCCAGCAGTTCCACTACCGGGACGGTTGCCTACGAGCAGTACTTC. The gene calls are TRBV5-1 and TRBJ2-7, with D perhaps given as TRBD1 or TRBD2 (5 bases each). In germline, CDR1 is SGHRS, CDR2 YFSETQ. Trimming took 5 bases from V and 2 from J, leaving 20 bases between them. The CDR3 has 16 amino acids.

This clonotype was seen at least ten times. This chain uses TRBV11-1 with TRBJ2-2, with a possible D match to TRBD2 (5 bases). Looked up from germline, CDR1 is SGHAT and CDR2 is FQDESV (reference sequence). This CDR3 has 15 residues. Trimming stripped 5 bases from V and 4 bases from J, with 14 bases between. CDR3 nucleotides: TGTGCCAGCAGCCCCCGGTCCCGGGGCACCGGGGAGCTGTTTTTT. This gives the protein CASSPRSRGTGELFF.

This clonotype was detected ten times or more. V usage is TRBV2 and J usage is TRBJ1-2, with 10 positions matching TRBD1. This CDR3 region has 14 residues. The V and J ends lost 7 bases and 8 bases, in that order; junction bases with no gene match: 10. Germline values: CDR1 SNHLY, CDR2 FYNNEI. The CDR3 nucleotides are TGTGCCAGCAAATTGGCTCGGACAGGGGGAGGCTACACCTTC. Translating gives CASKLARTGGGYTF.

At least ten counts were recorded for this clonotype. The gene calls are TRBV5-1 and TRBJ1-1; no reliable D call. Germline V lookup: CDR1 SGHRS, CDR2 YFSETQ. Trimming stripped 1 base from V and 1 base from J, with 8 bases between. The length of the CDR3 is 14 residues. The CDR3, as DNA: TGCGCCAGCAGCTTGATAGTCGGGAACACTGAAGCTTTCTTT. This gives the protein CASSLIVGNTEAFF. Looking up the rest from reference TRBV5-1 and TRBJ1-1 gives the full variable domain: KAGVTQTPRYLIKTRGQQVTLSCSPISGHRSVSWYQQTPGQGLQFLFEYFSETQRNKGNFPGRFSGRQFSNSRSEMNVSTLELGDSALYLCASSLIVGNTEAFFGQGTRLTVV.

This clonotype was detected ten times or more. The chain combines TRBV20-1 with TRBJ2-5; the match to TRBD1 covers 7 bases. The CDR3 runs 15 residues. Germline V gene data show CDR1 as DFQATT and CDR2 as SNEGSKA (reference sequence). With V trimmed by 2 bases and J by 5 bases, 11 bases remained unmatched. The CDR3 DNA reads TGCAGTGCTAGACACTTCAACAGGGGCGGGGAGACCCAGTACTTC. This encodes CSARHFNRGGETQYF.

This clonotype was counted at least ten times. V is TRBV28 and J is TRBJ2-5; the D gene is possibly TRBD1 (5 bases). Germline V gene data show CDR1 as MDHEN and CDR2 as SYDVKM. This CDR3 has 12 residues. Trimming removed 3 bases from V and 3 bases from J, with 5 bases in between. CDR3 in DNA: TGTGCCAGCAGTTTGACAGAAGAGACCCAGTACTTC. Its protein is CASSLTEETQYF.

J is TRBJ1-1 and V is TRBV29-1; 11 nucleotides match TRBD1. Germline CDR1 SQVTM, CDR2 ANQGSEA. The CDR3 spans 14 residues. V lost 6 bases to trimming and J lost 4 bases; unmatched junction nucleotides: 7. CDR3 coding DNA: TGCAGCGTCCATGCCGGGACAGGGGGCACTGAAGCTTTCTTT. Its protein product is CSVHAGTGGTEAFF.

This clonotype has only one observation. One end of the junction varies from germline; a read error may be responsible. CDR3 coding DNA: TGTGTCAGCAGCGTAGGGGTGTCCGGAGAAAAACTGTTTTTT. This sequence encodes CVSSVGVSGEKLFF. The chain has TRBV9 and TRBJ1-4; TRBD1 is a possible D gene (5 bases). Germline V lookup: CDR1 SGDLS, CDR2 YYNGEE. The CDR3 is 14 residues long.

V usage is TRBV24-1 and J usage is TRBJ2-3; 10 positions agree with TRBD1. The germline gives CDR1 KGHDR, CDR2 SFDVKD. Trimming took 2 bases from V and 8 from J; bases not matched to a gene: 18. This CDR3 region has 19 residues. The CDR3 DNA is TGTGCCACCAGTGATTCCATTCCCGGGACAGGGGAAAGGTGGGCTACGCAGTATTTT. It codes for CATSDSIPGTGERWATQYF.

This clonotype has at least ten counts. This rearrangement joins TRBV6-1 to TRBJ2-3; D is possibly TRBD2 (6 bases). The CDR3 is 16 residues long. Germline V gene lookup returns CDR1 MNHNS and CDR2 SASEGT. V gave up 8 bases and J gave up 0 bases, with 18 bases separating them. The CDR3 protein is CASSQRGGTSTDTQYF. In DNA form, the CDR3 reads TGTGCCAGCTCCCAGAGGGGCGGGACTAGCACAGATACGCAGTATTTT.